Listed here are 26 T cell receptor beta chains from one sample, sequenced in a study of OX40 agonist ivuxolimab in advanced cancers. Clones were read by immunoSEQ multiplex PCR, and TCRdb kept only the in-frame ones, dropping some. The sample holds tens of thousands of clones, 85% to 95% seen once. The input for sequencing was CD4+ or CD8+ T cells sorted from blood, taken in a trial of the OX40 agonist ivuxolimab. All receptors derive from an adult with an advanced solid tumor such as melanoma, head and neck, liver or kidney cancer.

This chain connects TRBV5-6 to TRBJ1-2; D gene uncertain. V was shortened by 1 base and J by 4 bases, with 8 bases between the two germline ends. The germline V gene encodes CDR1 SGHDT and CDR2 YYEEEE. This CDR3 contains 13 residues. CDR3 nucleotides: TGTGCCAGCAGCTTGCCCGCTTTCTATGGCTACACCTTC. Its translation is CASSLPAFYGYTF.

Notes on this clone: Within the sample, other DNA sequences also encode this same CDR3. The chain combines TRBV9 with TRBJ1-1, with D hard to call. The germline V gene encodes CDR1 SGDLS and CDR2 YYNGEE. V was trimmed by 0 bases and J by 4 bases, leaving 7 bases between them. The CDR3 length is 13 residues. The CDR3 nucleotides read TGTGCCAGCAGCGTAGGGGTGGGCACTGAAGCTTTCTTT. Translating it yields CASSVGVGTEAFF. Full variable domain (outside the CDR3, taken from reference TRBV9 and TRBJ1-1): DSGVTQTPKHLITATGQRVTLRCSPRSGDLSVYWYQQSLDQGLQFLIQYYNGEERAKGNILERFSAQQFPDLHSELNLSSLELGDSALYFCASSVGVGTEAFFGQGTRLTVV.

The rearrangement links TRBV14 to TRBJ2-1; the match to TRBD2 covers 11 bases. This CDR3 comprises 16 residues. The germline CDR1 and CDR2 sequences are SGHDN and FVKESK. J lost 8 bases, V lost 3 bases, and 9 bases had no gene match. CDR3 sequence reads: CASSQSIAGGPDEQFF. CDR3 DNA sequence: TGTGCCAGCAGCCAGTCGATAGCGGGAGGGCCCGATGAGCAGTTCTTC.

This chain uses TRBV30 with TRBJ2-2; D possibly matches TRBD1 or TRBD2 (5 bases each). The CDR3 is 12 amino acids. Trimming removed 3 bases from V and 5 bases from J, with 7 bases in between. CDR1 is GTSNPN, CDR2 SVGIG, per germline (reference sequence). This CDR3 is CAWSWGTGELFF. The DNA for the CDR3 is TGTGCCTGGAGCTGGGGGACCGGGGAGCTGTTTTTT.

This clone was seen only once. This chain connects TRBV4-1 to TRBJ1-1; D is ambiguous. There are 16 residues in the CDR3. Germline CDR1 and CDR2: MGHRA and YSYEKL. V was shortened by 4 bases and J by 2 bases, with 17 bases between the two germline ends. The CDR3 sequence: CASSPATRDFNTEAFF. CDR3 bases: TGCGCCAGCAGCCCCGCAACCCGGGATTTCAACACTGAAGCTTTCTTT.

The J gene is TRBJ2-3, the V gene TRBV7-2; 11 bases match TRBD2. Germline V gives CDR1 SGHTA, CDR2 FQGNSA. Trimming cost V 3 bases and J 3 bases; bases outside gene matches: 8. CDR3 length: 17 residues. CDR3 in amino acids: CASSFPLAGGSTDTQYF. In DNA, the CDR3 is TGTGCCAGCAGCTTCCCTCTAGCGGGGGGAAGTACAGATACGCAGTATTTT.

The rearrangement links TRBV4-3 to TRBJ1-1; D perhaps matches TRBD1 (5 bases). The CDR3 is 15 amino acids. Germline V gives CDR1 LGHNA, CDR2 YSLEER. Trimming stripped 4 bases from V and 2 bases from J, with 14 bases between. This CDR3 reads CASSRSAGVNTEAFF. The CDR3, as DNA: TGCGCCAGCAGCCGATCGGCGGGGGTAAACACTGAAGCTTTCTTT.

This clone was recorded only once. V is TRBV15 and J is TRBJ1-4, with 8 bases identical to TRBD1. Trimming removed 3 bases from V and 6 bases from J; junction bases left unmatched: 6. The CDR3 runs 15 residues. The germline gives CDR1 LNHNV, CDR2 YYDKDF (reference sequence). The CDR3 region is CATSRVDRVDEKLFF. CDR3 DNA sequence: TGTGCCACCAGCAGGGTGGACAGGGTGGATGAAAAACTGTTTTTT. Complete variable domain (other parts from reference TRBV15 and TRBJ1-4): DAMVIQNPRYQVTQFGKPVTLSCSQTLNHNVMYWYQQKSSQAPKLLFHYYDKDFNNEADTPDNFQSRRPNTSFCFLDIRSPGLGDTAMYLCATSRVDRVDEKLFFGSGTQLSVL.

The gene calls are TRBV5-5 and TRBJ2-7; D perhaps matches TRBD2 (5 bases). V shed 1 base and J shed 0 bases, with 11 bases lying between them. The V gene's germline CDR1 is SGHKS and CDR2 YYEKEE (reference sequence). The CDR3 totals 15 residues. CDR3 DNA sequence: TGTGCCAGCAGCTTGACGCGGGCGAGCTCCTACGAGCAGTACTTC. Amino acid sequence: CASSLTRASSYEQYF.

V and J are TRBV5-4 and TRBJ1-3; TRBD1 might be the D (6 bases). With 2 bases removed from V and 0 bases from J, the gap between germline ends came to 12 bases. This CDR3 has 16 amino acids. Germline V gene data show CDR1 as SGHNT and CDR2 as YYREEE (reference sequence). Here the CDR3 DNA reads TGTGCCAGCAGCTTAACAGGGACCCTCTCTGGAAACACCATATATTTT. This translates into CASSLTGTLSGNTIYF.

This chain joins TRBV15 and TRBJ2-2; TRBD1 is a possible D gene (6 bases). Germline CDR1 and CDR2: LNHNV and YYDKDF (reference sequence). The CDR3 runs 14 residues. Trimming removed 3 bases at V and 8 bases at J, with 13 bases between. CDR3 sequence (DNA): TGTGCCACCAGCAGGGTTATACAGGGTGGGGAGCTGTTTTTT. Its protein is CATSRVIQGGELFF.

This chain joins TRBV4-3 and TRBJ1-2; the D is unclear. Germline values: CDR1 LGHNA, CDR2 YSLEER. V was cut by 0 bases and J by 2 bases, with 4 bases left in between. The CDR3 runs 13 residues. This CDR3 reads CASSQDGNYGYTF. For the CDR3, the DNA is TGCGCCAGCAGCCAAGACGGGAACTATGGCTACACCTTC.

This clone has a single count. The rearrangement uses TRBV27 and TRBJ2-3; D remains ambiguous. Trimming removed 5 bases from V and 2 bases from J, with 8 bases in between. Germline V lookup: CDR1 MNHEY, CDR2 SMNVEV (reference sequence). The CDR3 runs 13 residues. CDR3 DNA: TGTGCCAGCAGTCCCGACCCCACAGATACGCAGTATTTT. Translated: CASSPDPTDTQYF.

This clone was found a few times. The V and J genes are TRBV29-1 and TRBJ1-1, with 7 bases matching TRBD1. Germline CDR1 reads SQVTM; CDR2 reads ANQGSEA. Germline trimming cut 7 bases from V and 2 bases from J; bases unmatched to any gene: 7. The CDR3 loop spans 13 amino acids. For the CDR3, the DNA is TGCAGCGCTCCCTGGGACAGCAACACTGAAGCTTTCTTT. It encodes CSAPWDSNTEAFF. Full variable domain (missing parts from reference TRBV29-1 and TRBJ1-1): SAVISQKPSRDICQRGTSLTIQCQVDSQVTMMFWYRQQPGQSLTLIATANQGSEATYESGFVIDKFPISRPNLTFSTLTVSNMSPEDSSIYLCSAPWDSNTEAFFGQGTRLTVV.

This chain joins TRBV10-1 and TRBJ1-1; 7 nucleotides line up with TRBD1. The V segment lost 5 bases and the J segment 1 base; nucleotides outside the gene matches: 7. Germline V gene data show CDR1 as WNHNN and CDR2 as SYGVQD (reference sequence). The CDR3 has 15 amino acids. The CDR3 reads CASSRQGQENTEAFF. The CDR3 DNA reads TGCGCCAGCAGTCGACAGGGCCAGGAGAACACTGAAGCTTTCTTT.

This chain joins TRBV4-1 and TRBJ1-2; D remains ambiguous. The CDR3 loop spans 16 amino acids. V was pared by 0 bases and J by 7 bases, with 18 bases between. Germline CDR1 reads MGHRA; CDR2 reads YSYEKL. The CDR3 DNA reads TGCGCCAGCAGCCAAGATGCGGCCGGAATAGCGTTTGGCTACACCTTC. This codes for CASSQDAAGIAFGYTF.

The chain links TRBV7-2 to TRBJ2-6; the match to TRBD1 covers 10 bases. In germline, CDR1 is SGHTA, CDR2 FQGNSA. With V trimmed by 3 bases and J by 3 bases, 5 bases remained unmatched. The CDR3 is 17 residues long. CDR3 region: CASSFGTGVFGANVLTF. Here the CDR3 DNA reads TGTGCCAGCAGCTTCGGGACAGGGGTTTTTGGGGCCAACGTCCTGACTTTC.

This sequence joins TRBV5-6 and TRBJ1-5, with D possibly TRBD1 on 5 matching bases. Germline lookup yields CDR1 SGHDT and CDR2 YYEEEE. CDR3 length: 17 residues. V gave up 0 bases and J gave up 3 bases, with 16 bases separating them. CDR3 sequence reads: CASSLGGAGLTNQPQHF. CDR3 DNA: TGTGCCAGCAGCTTGGGAGGGGCTGGACTAACCAATCAGCCCCAGCATTTT.

The chain joins TRBV4-1 to TRBJ1-6; D is uncertain. Germline assignment: CDR1 MGHRA and CDR2 YSYEKL. This CDR3 contains 15 residues. V gave up 4 bases and J gave up 7 bases, with 14 bases separating them. Here the CDR3 reads CASSLEAQTNSPLHF. In DNA, the CDR3 is TGCGCCAGCAGCCTGGAGGCACAGACAAATTCACCCCTCCACTTT.

The V call is TRBV19, the J call TRBJ2-3; TRBD2 matches 8 bases. V was pared by 1 base and J by 4 bases, with 10 bases of the junction left unmatched. This CDR3 contains 17 residues. Germline-derived CDR1 and CDR2 are LNHDA and SQIVND (reference sequence). CDR3 DNA sequence: TGTGCCAGTAGTATAGGGCCCCGAGGCGGGAGGCCAGATACGCAGTATTTT. This gives the protein CASSIGPRGGRPDTQYF.

The chain uses TRBV11-2 and TRBJ1-6, with D possibly matching TRBD1 (6 bases). The CDR3 is 12 amino acids. V was shortened by 11 bases and J by 10 bases, with 15 bases between the two germline ends. The V gene's germline CDR1 is SGHAT and CDR2 FQNNGV. In DNA, the CDR3 is TGTGCCGGGGGGGGGCCACGGTCACCCCTCCACTTT. Translation: CAGGGPRSPLHF. Filled out from reference TRBV11-2 and TRBJ1-6, the complete variable domain reads EAGVAQSPRYKIIEKRQSVAFWCNPISGHATLYWYQQILGQGPKLLIQFQNNGVVDDSQLPKDRFSAERLKGVDSTLKIQPAKLEDSAVYLCAGGGPRSPLHFGNGTRLTVT.

The genes are TRBV2 and TRBJ2-3; TRBD1 or TRBD2 may be the D gene (6 bases each). V was cut by 4 bases and J by 2 bases, with 13 bases left in between. In germline, CDR1 is SNHLY, CDR2 FYNNEI. The CDR3 length is 15 residues. DNA of the CDR3: TGTGCCAGCAGTGGGGGGGCCAAACCCACAGATACGCAGTATTTT. Protein sequence: CASSGGAKPTDTQYF.

V usage is TRBV15 and J usage is TRBJ2-7; 12 bases map to TRBD1. CDR3 size: 14 residues. Trimming took 7 bases from V and 7 from J; bases not matched to a gene: 8. Germline lookup yields CDR1 LNHNV and CDR2 YYDKDF (reference sequence). The CDR3 spells CATTPGQGAWEQYF. The CDR3 DNA reads as TGTGCCACCACCCCGGGACAGGGGGCGTGGGAGCAGTACTTC.

The chain has TRBV5-6 and TRBJ1-1, with D uncertain. Germline V gene sequence: CDR1 SGHDT, CDR2 YYEEEE. CDR3 length: 14 residues. V was pared by 0 bases and J by 0 bases, with 6 bases between. The CDR3 loop reads CASSLGGMNTEAFF. The CDR3 DNA sequence: TGTGCCAGCAGCTTGGGAGGCATGAACACTGAAGCTTTCTTT.

The rearrangement joins TRBV15 to TRBJ1-1; the match to TRBD1 covers 7 bases. V shed 0 bases and J 5 bases; nucleotides not matched to a gene: 3. The CDR3 contains 14 residues. The germline V gene encodes CDR1 LNHNV and CDR2 YYDKDF (reference sequence). CDR3 coding DNA: TGTGCCACCAGCAGAGAAGGGGGCGTTACTGAAGCTTTCTTT. This sequence encodes CATSREGGVTEAFF.

V and J are TRBV28 and TRBJ2-3; 12 bases map to TRBD2. The CDR3 has 18 amino acids. The junction had 10 bases not matched to a gene; V was cut back by 4 bases and J by 2 bases. From germline, CDR1 is MDHEN and CDR2 SYDVKM. The chain's CDR3 is CASSSRRTSGKYTDTQYF. In nucleotides, the CDR3 is TGTGCCAGCAGTTCCCGCAGGACTAGCGGGAAGTACACAGATACGCAGTATTTT.